This TCR beta chain originates from a study of early T cells in non-severe SARS-CoV-2 infection. Overall study context: Alpha and beta chains were unpaired, from unsorted whole-blood bulk RNA.

The CDR3 spans 18 residues. The germline V gene has CDR1 SGHRS and CDR2 YFSETQ. After removal of 1 base from V and 4 bases from J, the junction contained 7 bases not matched to a gene. The TCR library protocol attached unique molecular identifiers to the individual cDNA molecules. Each CDR3 protein is one row after TCRdb ran MiXCR on the 5' RACE reads. The sample consists of 20,000 to 25,000 distinct CDR3 sequences, about 4.9% of them appearing once. Ten or more counts support this clonotype. The antigen remains undetermined. Findings and caveats of the study: Sequences matched to VDJdb favored anti-spike CD8 responses, while private and CD4 specificities were missed.

This receptor was taken from an adult who was a healthcare worker with PCR-confirmed SARS-CoV-2 infection or an uninfected control (not recorded which). The specimen sequenced was whole blood. The gene calls are TRBV5-1 and TRBJ2-3, with 15 nucleotides matching TRBD2. The CDR3 region has the DNA TGCGCCAGCAGCTTGTCGGGACTAGCGGGAGGCAGGGCAGATACGCAGTATTTT. Residues: CASSLSGLAGGRADTQYF.